This paragraph covers one T cell receptor (beta chain) sequence. When the RNA was reverse transcribed, random hexamers were used with an input of about 0.45 to 1 ug. In TCRdb, the immunoSEQ multiplex PCR reads were re-called with MiXCR into one record per CDR3 protein. The repertoire holds about 160,000 distinct CDR3 sequences, with around 93% as singletons. This sample was included in a study of CD8 T cells in Susac syndrome. The CDR3 spans 15 residues. Germline-derived CDR1 and CDR2 are SGDLS and YYNGEE. Losses at the gene ends were 3 bases for V and 3 bases for J; bases not matched to a gene: 1. The TCR comes from a human donor in good health. J is TRBJ2-5 and V is TRBV9, with TRBD2 matching 14 bases. Material: CD4+ T cells from PBMCs. The chain's CDR3 is CASSGGLAGEETQYF. In DNA form, the CDR3 reads TGTGCCAGCAGCGGGGGACTAGCGGGGGAAGAGACCCAGTACTTC.